This TCR beta chain appears in the sequencing data of a study of T-cell memory formation after mild COVID-19. Study overall: The TCR clusters were mostly specific to one donor. Overall study results and limits: Mainly CM and EM harbored the contracting CD4+ clones; mainly EMRA harbored the CD8+ ones.

With respect to this clonotype: Its antigen is not identified.

Using constant-segment primers, 5'RACE produced TCR alpha and TCR beta cDNA libraries carrying sample barcodes and UMIs. A single record per CDR3 protein comes from TCRdb applying MiXCR to the 5' RACE reads. The repertoire holds 100,000 to 150,000 distinct CDR3 sequences, approximately 5.9% seen once, with 2% to 2.5% in the top ten. CDR1 and CDR2 (germline): DFQATT, SNEGSKA (reference sequence). The CDR3 has 15 amino acids. V shed 1 base and J shed 0 bases, with 10 bases lying between them. Material: PBMCs or a T cell subset sorted from them (not recorded which). The chain has TRBV20-1 and TRBJ1-5; no clear D gene. This clonotype was sampled from an adult woman who had mild COVID-19 (a few samples of this study predate the infection). Cell type and time point are not known. CDR3 amino acids: CSARAHGNSNQPQHF. Written as DNA, the CDR3 is TGCAGTGCTAGAGCCCATGGTAATAGCAATCAGCCCCAGCATTTT.